This T cell receptor beta chain came from a study of cytomegalovirus exposure and HLA in healthy donors. Notes on the study in general: There were some 150 TCR beta chains listed as cytomegalovirus-associated.

The study ran its PCR with 60 Vbeta and 13 Jbeta primers. The method was immunoSEQ multiplex PCR; TCRdb's version includes in-frame clones alone and lacks a portion of them. The sample's table shows 70,000 or so clones. Remarks on this clone: The antigen is not known.

Sequenced: PBMCs. The origin of this receptor is a middle-aged man in good health and CMV-seronegative.

This chain's CDR3 is CASGVNEKLFF. DNA of the CDR3: TGTGCCTCCGGTGTTAATGAAAAACTGTTTTTT. This chain uses TRBV18 with TRBJ1-4; D uncertain. The V gene's germline CDR1 is KGHSH and CDR2 LQKENI. Trimming shortened V by 11 bases and J by 4 bases, and 8 bases separated the two germline ends. The CDR3 is 11 residues long.